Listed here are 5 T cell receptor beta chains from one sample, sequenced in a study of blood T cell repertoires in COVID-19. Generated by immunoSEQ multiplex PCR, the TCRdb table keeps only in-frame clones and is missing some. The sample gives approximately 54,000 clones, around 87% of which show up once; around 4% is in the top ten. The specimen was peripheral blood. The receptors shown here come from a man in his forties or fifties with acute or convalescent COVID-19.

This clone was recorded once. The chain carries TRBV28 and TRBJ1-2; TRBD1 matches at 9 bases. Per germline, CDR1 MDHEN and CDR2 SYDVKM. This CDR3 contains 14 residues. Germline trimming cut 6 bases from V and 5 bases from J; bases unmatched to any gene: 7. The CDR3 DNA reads TGTGCCAGCAGGGGACAGGGATTCGGGTATGGCTACACCTTC. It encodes CASRGQGFGYGYTF.

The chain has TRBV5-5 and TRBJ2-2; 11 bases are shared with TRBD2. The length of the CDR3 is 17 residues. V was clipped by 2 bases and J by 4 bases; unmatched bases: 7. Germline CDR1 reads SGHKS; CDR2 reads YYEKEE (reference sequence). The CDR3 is CASSFLTSGNPTGELFF. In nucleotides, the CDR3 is TGTGCCAGCAGCTTCCTGACTAGCGGGAATCCCACCGGGGAGCTGTTTTTT.

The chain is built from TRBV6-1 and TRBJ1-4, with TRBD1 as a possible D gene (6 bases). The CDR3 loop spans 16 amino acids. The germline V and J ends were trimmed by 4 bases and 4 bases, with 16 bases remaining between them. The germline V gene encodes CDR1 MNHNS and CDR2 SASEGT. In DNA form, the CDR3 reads TGTGCCAGCAGTGCTCAGCTCGTACAGGGTAATGAAAAACTGTTTTTT. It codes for CASSAQLVQGNEKLFF.

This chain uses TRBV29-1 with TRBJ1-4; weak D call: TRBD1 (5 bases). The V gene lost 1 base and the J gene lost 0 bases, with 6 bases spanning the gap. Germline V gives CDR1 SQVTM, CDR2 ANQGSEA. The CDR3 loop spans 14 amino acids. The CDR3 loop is CSVEGGPTNEKLFF. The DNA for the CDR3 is TGCAGCGTTGAAGGGGGCCCAACTAATGAAAAACTGTTTTTT.

The chain's CDR3 is CSARGTYEQYF. Written as DNA, the CDR3 is TGCAGTGCTCGCGGCACCTACGAGCAGTACTTC. The V call is TRBV20-1, the J call TRBJ2-7; D unclear. The V gene lost 5 bases and the J gene lost 2 bases, with 7 bases spanning the gap. The germline CDR1 and CDR2 sequences are DFQATT and SNEGSKA (reference sequence). The CDR3 is made up of 11 amino acids.